A selection of T cell receptor beta chains follows, all from one sample in a study of T cell responses to AZD1222 COVID-19 vaccine. This table comes from immunoSEQ multiplex PCR, and its TCRdb copy is limited to in-frame clones, with some not included. The sample includes some 25,000 clones, around nine tenths of them seen just once. This specimen consisted of peripheral blood, obtained 28 days after the second AZD1222 dose. The receptors originated from an adult who received the AZD1222 COVID-19 vaccine. The conserved cysteine and the conserved F or W are not part of the CDR3 here. D genes are given only for firm matches.

TRBV11-3 - ASSPGYGSSNEQF
TRBV9 TRBD2 ASSASGSLGNEQF
TRBV28 TRBD2 ASSPGTSGSYEQY
TRBV19 - ASSIGQVGTDTQY
TRBV6-4 - ASSDERSSYNEQF
TRBV19 TRBD2 ASSITSGIQETQY
TRBV7-3 TRBD1 ASSLGQGNTEAF
TRBV21-1 - ASSTRDSNSVLYGYT
TRBV7-6 TRBD2 ASGERTSAGTGELF
TRBV28 TRBD1 ASGQGYGYT
TRBV7-9 TRBD2 ASSFSAGGADTQY
TRBV29-1 - SALQPGELF
TRBV27 TRBD2 ASSLGPPTSGGPDTQY
TRBV7-3 TRBD1 ASSPGGTGELF